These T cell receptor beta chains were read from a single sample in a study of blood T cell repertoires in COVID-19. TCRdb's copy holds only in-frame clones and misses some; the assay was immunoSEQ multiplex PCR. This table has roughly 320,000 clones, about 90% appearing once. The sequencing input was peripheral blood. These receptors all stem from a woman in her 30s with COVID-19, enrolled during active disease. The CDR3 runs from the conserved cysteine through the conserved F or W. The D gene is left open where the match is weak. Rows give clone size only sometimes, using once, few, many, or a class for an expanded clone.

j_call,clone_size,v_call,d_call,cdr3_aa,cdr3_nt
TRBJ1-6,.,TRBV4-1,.,CASSQGPFGGSPLHF,TGCGCCAGCAGCCAAGGCCCCTTCGGTGGTTCACCCCTCCACTTT
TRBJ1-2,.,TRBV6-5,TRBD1,CASRPTGANYGYTF,TGTGCCAGCAGGCCGACAGGGGCTAACTATGGCTACACCTTC
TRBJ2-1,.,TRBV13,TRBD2,CASSPRTSGGAYNEQFF,TGTGCCAGCAGCCCTCGGACTAGCGGGGGGGCCTACAATGAGCAGTTCTTC
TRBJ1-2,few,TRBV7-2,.,CASSLVAVLSGGYTF,TGTGCCAGCAGCTTAGTCGCCGTGCTGAGTGGTGGCTACACCTTC
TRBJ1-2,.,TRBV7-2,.,CASSFFPEAIYGYTF,TGTGCCAGCAGCTTCTTCCCGGAGGCCATCTATGGCTACACCTTC
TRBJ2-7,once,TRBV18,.,CASSPPAGRATYEQYF,TGTGCCAGCTCACCACCAGCCGGCAGGGCCACCTACGAGCAGTACTTC
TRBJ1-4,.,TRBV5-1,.,CASSLDWGGVNEKLFF,TGCGCCAGCAGCTTGGATTGGGGGGGCGTTAATGAAAAACTGTTTTTT
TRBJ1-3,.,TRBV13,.,CASSLAERIGNTIYF,TGTGCCAGCAGCTTGGCGGAACGGATCGGAAACACCATATATTTT
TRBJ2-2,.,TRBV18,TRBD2,CASSPNGLAGSSGELFF,TGTGCCAGCTCACCAAACGGACTAGCGGGGTCCTCCGGGGAGCTGTTTTTT
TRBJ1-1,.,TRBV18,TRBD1,CASSPDRGSSTEAFF,TGTGCCAGCTCACCGGACAGGGGTTCTTCCACTGAAGCTTTCTTT
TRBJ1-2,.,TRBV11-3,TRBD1,CASSLDTGGGYTF,TGTGCCAGCAGCTTAGATACAGGGGGCGGCTACACCTTC
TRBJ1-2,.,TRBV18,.,CASSPLEGVFLGYTF,TGTGCCAGCTCACCATTAGAGGGGGTCTTTCTCGGCTACACCTTC
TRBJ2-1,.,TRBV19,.,CASSLQGPNEQFF,TGTGCCAGTAGCCTACAGGGACCTAATGAGCAGTTCTTC
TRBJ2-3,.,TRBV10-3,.,CAISQVSADTQYF,TGTGCCATCAGCCAGGTTTCCGCAGATACGCAGTATTTT
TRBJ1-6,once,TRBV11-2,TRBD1,CASRRPGQGPQSPLHF,TGTGCCAGCAGGCGACCGGGACAGGGGCCCCAATCACCCCTCCACTTT
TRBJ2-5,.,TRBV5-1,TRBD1,CASSLWDRQGTQYF,TGCGCCAGCAGCTTGTGGGACAGACAAGGGACCCAGTACTTC
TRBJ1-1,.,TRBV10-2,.,CASLSGHLNTEAFF,TGCGCCAGCCTCTCGGGACATTTGAACACTGAAGCTTTCTTT
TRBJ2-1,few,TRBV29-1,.,CSVGGTEQFF,TGCAGCGTGGGGGGGACAGAGCAGTTCTTC
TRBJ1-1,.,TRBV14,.,CASSQNRNEAFF,TGTGCCAGCAGCCAAAACAGGAACGAAGCTTTCTTT
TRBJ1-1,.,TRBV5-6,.,CASSLWGGRPQAFF,TGTGCCAGCAGCTTGTGGGGTGGGAGGCCCCAAGCTTTCTTT
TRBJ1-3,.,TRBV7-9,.,CASSFGTLSGNTIYF,TGTGCCAGCAGCTTCGGGACACTCTCTGGAAACACCATATATTTT
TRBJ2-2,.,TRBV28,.,CASSPAGFKLTGELFF,TGTGCCAGCAGTCCGGCAGGATTTAAACTCACCGGGGAGCTGTTTTTT
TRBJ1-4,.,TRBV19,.,CASSTSVLEKLFF,TGTGCCAGTAGTACGTCGGTTCTGGAAAAACTGTTTTTT
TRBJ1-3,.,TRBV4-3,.,CASSPRPEGATGNTIYF,TGCGCCAGCAGCCCCCGACCCGAAGGGGCCACTGGAAACACCATATATTTT
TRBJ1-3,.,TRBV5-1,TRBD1,CASSLDTGAGNTIYF,TGCGCCAGCAGCTTGGACACAGGGGCTGGAAACACCATATATTTT
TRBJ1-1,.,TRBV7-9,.,CASSPGLLNTEAFF,TGTGCCAGCAGCCCGGGACTCTTGAACACTGAAGCTTTCTTT
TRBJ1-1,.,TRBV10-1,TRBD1,CASRPGQLNTEAFF,TGCGCCAGCAGACCGGGACAGTTGAACACTGAAGCTTTCTTT
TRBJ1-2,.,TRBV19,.,CASSIGSWYYGYTF,TGTGCCAGTAGTATAGGGAGTTGGTACTATGGCTACACCTTC